This T cell receptor (beta chain) was sequenced in a study of T-cell reconstitution after alpha-beta-depleted transplantation in children. A TCRbeta library incorporating unique molecular identifiers was prepared. Each CDR3 protein gets one entry after TCRdb re-called the PCR reads with MiXCR. The sample holds around 600,000 distinct CDR3 sequences, about 15% seen once. The CDR3 covers 16 residues. Per the germline V gene, CDR1 is MNHEY and CDR2 is SVGAGI. V was clipped by 0 bases and J by 0 bases, with 8 bases between them. The V and J genes are TRBV6-5 and TRBJ2-2; D perhaps matches TRBD2 (5 bases). The source of this sequence is a human donor who donated a stem cell graft to a child with acute myeloid leukemia. This specimen consisted of PBMCs from the stem cell graft donor, obtained from the stem cell graft. CDR3 in amino acids: CASSYSFGANTGELFF. In DNA form, the CDR3 reads TGTGCCAGCAGTTACTCTTTCGGGGCGAACACCGGGGAGCTGTTTTTT.